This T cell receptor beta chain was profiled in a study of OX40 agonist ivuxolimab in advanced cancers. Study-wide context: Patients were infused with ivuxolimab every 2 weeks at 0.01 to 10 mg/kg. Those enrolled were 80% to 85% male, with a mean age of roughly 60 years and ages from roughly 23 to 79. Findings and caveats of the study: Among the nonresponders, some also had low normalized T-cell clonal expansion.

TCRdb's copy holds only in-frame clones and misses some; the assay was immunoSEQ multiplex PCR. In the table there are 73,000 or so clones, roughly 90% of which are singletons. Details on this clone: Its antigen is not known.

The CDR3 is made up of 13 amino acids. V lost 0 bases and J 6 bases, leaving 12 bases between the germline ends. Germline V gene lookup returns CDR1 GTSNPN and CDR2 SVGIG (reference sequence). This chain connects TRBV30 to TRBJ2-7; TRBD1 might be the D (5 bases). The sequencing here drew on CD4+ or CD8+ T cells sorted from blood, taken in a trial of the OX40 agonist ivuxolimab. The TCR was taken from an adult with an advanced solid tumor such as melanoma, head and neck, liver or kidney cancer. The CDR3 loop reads CAWSVQGGTEQYF. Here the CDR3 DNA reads TGTGCCTGGAGTGTGCAGGGCGGAACCGAGCAGTACTTC. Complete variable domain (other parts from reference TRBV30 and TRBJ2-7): SQTIHQWPATLVQPVGSPLSLECTVEGTSNPNLYWYRQAAGRGLQLLFYSVGIGQISSEVPQNLSASRPQDRQFILSSKKLLLSDSGFYLCAWSVQGGTEQYFGPGTRLTVT.